The rows below give T cell receptor beta chains drawn from one sample of a study of cytomegalovirus exposure and HLA in healthy donors. Assay used: immunoSEQ multiplex PCR; TCRdb lists only in-frame clones, some missing. The sample lists more than 150,000 clones, roughly four fifths seen once, with around 1.5% in the top ten. Sequences were obtained from PBMCs. These receptor sequences come from a man aged 40-50 years in good health and CMV-seronegative. CDR3s include the opening cysteine and the closing phenylalanine or tryptophan. The order of the fields is D gene, clone size, V gene, J gene, CDR3 DNA, CDR3 protein. D genes are given only for firm matches. Not all rows give a size; the values are once, few, many and, for expanded clones, a class.

>TRBD2|.|TRBV6-5|TRBJ2-3
TGTGCCAGCACTCGACTAGCGGGTCAGAGGGATACGCAGTATTTT
CASTRLAGQRDTQYF
>TRBD1|.|TRBV5-1|TRBJ1-2
TGCGCCAGCAGCTTGGCCGTCAGGGGGTATGGCTACACCTTC
CASSLAVRGYGYTF
>TRBD2|few|TRBV7-8|TRBJ2-1
TGTGCCAGCAGCACACTAGCGGGAGATGAGCAGTTCTTC
CASSTLAGDEQFF
>.|.|TRBV7-2|TRBJ2-7
TGTGCCAGCAGCTTTGCTCGCAATTCGGACGAGCAGTACTTC
CASSFARNSDEQYF
>TRBD1|.|TRBV25-1|TRBJ1-2
TGTGCCAGCAGTGCCGCGGGACAGGGGATTAACTATGGCTACACCTTC
CASSAAGQGINYGYTF
>.|.|TRBV5-4|TRBJ1-6
TGTGCCAGCAGCTTGGCAGGGGACCTTTCACCCCTCCACTTT
CASSLAGDLSPLHF
>.|.|TRBV5-4|TRBJ2-1
TGTGCCAGCAGCCCGGGCTACAATGAGCAGTTCTTC
CASSPGYNEQFF
>.|.|TRBV6-1|TRBJ1-1
TGTGCCAGCAGCACAGGGATGAACACTGAAGCTTTCTTT
CASSTGMNTEAFF
>TRBD1|once|TRBV28|TRBJ1-2
TGTGCCAGCAGTTTAGGGACAGCGCTCTATGGCTACACCTTC
CASSLGTALYGYTF
>.|.|TRBV4-1|TRBJ2-3
TGCGCCAGCAGCACCTCTAGCGGCACAGATACGCAGTATTTT
CASSTSSGTDTQYF
>.|.|TRBV11-2|TRBJ2-2
TGTGCCAGCAGCTTCACAGCTGGGAACACCGGGGAGCTGTTTTTT
CASSFTAGNTGELFF